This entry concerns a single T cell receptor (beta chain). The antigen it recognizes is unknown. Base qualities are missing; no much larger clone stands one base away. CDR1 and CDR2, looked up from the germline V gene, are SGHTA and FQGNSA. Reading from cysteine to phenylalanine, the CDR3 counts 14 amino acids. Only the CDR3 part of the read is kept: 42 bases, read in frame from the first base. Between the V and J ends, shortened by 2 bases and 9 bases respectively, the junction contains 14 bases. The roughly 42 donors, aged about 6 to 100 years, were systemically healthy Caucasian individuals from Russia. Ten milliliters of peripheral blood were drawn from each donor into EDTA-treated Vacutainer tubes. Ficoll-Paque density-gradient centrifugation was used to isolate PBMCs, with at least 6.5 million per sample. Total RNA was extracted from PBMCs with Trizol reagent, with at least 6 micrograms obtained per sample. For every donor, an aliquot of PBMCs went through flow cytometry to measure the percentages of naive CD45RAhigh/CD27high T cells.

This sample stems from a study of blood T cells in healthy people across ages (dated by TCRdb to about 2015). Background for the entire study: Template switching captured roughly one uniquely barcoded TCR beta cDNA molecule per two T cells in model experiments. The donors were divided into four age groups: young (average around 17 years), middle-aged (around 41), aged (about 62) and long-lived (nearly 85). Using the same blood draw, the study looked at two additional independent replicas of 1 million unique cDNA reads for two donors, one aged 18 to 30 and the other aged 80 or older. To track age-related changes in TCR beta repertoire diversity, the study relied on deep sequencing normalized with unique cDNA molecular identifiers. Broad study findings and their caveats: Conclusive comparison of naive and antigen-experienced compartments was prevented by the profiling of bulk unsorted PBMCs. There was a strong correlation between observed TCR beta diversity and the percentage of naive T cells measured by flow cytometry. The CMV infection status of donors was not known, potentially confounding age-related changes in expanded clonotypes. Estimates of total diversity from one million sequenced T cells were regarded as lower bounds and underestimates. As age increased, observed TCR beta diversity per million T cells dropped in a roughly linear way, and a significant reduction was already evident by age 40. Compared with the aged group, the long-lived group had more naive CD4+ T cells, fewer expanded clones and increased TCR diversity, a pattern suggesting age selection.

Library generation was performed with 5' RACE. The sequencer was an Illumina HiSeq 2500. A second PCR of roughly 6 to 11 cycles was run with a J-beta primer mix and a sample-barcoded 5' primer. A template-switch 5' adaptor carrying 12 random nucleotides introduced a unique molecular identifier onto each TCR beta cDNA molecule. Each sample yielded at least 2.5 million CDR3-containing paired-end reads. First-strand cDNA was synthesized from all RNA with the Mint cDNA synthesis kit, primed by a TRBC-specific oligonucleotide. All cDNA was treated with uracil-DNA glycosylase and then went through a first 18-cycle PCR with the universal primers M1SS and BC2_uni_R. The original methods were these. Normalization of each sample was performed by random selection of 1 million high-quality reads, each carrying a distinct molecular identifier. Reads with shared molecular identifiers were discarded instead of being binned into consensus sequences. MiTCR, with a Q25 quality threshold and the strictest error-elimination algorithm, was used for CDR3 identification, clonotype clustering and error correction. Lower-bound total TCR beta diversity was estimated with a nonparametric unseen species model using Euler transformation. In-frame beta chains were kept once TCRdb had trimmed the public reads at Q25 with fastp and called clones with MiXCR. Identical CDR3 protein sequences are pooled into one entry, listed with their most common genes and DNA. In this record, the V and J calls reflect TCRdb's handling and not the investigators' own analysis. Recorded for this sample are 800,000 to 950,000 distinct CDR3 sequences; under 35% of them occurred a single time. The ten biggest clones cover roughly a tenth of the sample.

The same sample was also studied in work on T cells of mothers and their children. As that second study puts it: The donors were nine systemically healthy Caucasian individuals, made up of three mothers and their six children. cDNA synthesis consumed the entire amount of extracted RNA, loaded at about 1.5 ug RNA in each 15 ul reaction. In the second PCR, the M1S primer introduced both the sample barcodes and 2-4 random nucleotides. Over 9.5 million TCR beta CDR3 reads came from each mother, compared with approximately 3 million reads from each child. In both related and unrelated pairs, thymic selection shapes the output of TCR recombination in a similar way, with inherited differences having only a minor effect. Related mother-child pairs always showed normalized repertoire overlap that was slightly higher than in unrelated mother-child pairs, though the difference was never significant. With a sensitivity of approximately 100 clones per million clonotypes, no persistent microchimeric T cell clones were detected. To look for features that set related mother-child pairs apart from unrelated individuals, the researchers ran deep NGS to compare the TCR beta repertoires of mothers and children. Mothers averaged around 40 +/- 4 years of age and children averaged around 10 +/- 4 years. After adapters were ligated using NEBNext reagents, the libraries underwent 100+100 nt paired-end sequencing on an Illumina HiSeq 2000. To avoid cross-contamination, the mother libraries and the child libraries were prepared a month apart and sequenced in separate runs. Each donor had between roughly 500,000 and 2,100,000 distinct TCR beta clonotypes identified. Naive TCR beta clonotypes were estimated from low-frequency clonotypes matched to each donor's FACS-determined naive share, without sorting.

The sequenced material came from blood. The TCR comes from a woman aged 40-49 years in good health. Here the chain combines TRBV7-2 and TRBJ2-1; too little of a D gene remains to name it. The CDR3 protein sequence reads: CASSLLFRQSEQFF. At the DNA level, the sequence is TGTGCCAGCAGCTTACTATTTAGGCAGAGTGAGCAGTTCTTC.